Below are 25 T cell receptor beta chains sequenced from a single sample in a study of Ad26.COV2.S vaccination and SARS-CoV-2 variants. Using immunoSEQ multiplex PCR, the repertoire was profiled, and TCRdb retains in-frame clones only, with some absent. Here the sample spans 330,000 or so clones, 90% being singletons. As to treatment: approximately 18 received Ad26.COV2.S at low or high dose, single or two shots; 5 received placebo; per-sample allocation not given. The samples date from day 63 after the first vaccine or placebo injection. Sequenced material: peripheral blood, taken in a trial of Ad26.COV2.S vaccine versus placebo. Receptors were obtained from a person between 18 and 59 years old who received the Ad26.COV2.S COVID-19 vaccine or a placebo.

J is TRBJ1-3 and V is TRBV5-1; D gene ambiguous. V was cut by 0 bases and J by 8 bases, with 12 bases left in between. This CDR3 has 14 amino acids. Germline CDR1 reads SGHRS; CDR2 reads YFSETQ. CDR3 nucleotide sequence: TGCGCCAGCAGCTTGGACGGTACAGCGGACACCATATATTTT. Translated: CASSLDGTADTIYF.

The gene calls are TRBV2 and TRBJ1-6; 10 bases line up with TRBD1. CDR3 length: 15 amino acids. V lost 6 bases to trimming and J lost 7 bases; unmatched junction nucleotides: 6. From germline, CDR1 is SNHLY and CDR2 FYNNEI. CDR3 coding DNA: TGTGCCAGCAGGGCGGGACAGGGGCAGAATTCACCCCTCCACTTT. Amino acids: CASRAGQGQNSPLHF.

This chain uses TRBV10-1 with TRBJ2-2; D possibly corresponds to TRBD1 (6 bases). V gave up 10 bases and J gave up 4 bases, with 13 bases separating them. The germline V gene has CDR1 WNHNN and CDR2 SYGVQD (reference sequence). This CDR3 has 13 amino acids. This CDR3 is CATGQRFTGELFF. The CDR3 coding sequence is TGCGCCACCGGACAGCGGTTCACCGGGGAGCTGTTTTTT.

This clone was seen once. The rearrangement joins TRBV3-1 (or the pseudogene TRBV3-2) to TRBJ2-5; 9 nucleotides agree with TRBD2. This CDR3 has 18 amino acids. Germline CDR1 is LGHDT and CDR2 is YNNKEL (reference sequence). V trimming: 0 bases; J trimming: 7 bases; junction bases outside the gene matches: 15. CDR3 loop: CASSQDLGSGGPLRTQYF. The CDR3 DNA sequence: TGTGCCAGCAGCCAAGATCTCGGTAGCGGGGGCCCGTTGCGGACCCAGTACTTC.

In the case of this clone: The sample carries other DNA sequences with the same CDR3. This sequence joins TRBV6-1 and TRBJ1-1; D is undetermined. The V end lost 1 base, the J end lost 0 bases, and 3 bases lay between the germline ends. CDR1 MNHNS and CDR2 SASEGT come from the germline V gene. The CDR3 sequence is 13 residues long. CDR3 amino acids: CASSEGLNTEAFF. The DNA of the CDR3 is TGTGCCAGCAGTGAAGGGTTGAACACTGAAGCTTTCTTT.

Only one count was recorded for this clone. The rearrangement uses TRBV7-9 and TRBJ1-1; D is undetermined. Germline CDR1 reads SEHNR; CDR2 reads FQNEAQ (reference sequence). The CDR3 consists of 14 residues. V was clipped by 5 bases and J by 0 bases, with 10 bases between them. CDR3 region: CASSPAQLNTEAFF. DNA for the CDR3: TGTGCCAGCAGCCCTGCCCAGTTGAACACTGAAGCTTTCTTT.

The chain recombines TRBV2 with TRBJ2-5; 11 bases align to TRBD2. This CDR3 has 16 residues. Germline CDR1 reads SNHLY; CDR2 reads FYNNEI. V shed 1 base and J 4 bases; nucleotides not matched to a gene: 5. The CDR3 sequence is CASSEGVAGGAETQYF. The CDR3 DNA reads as TGTGCCAGCAGTGAAGGGGTAGCGGGAGGGGCAGAGACCCAGTACTTC.

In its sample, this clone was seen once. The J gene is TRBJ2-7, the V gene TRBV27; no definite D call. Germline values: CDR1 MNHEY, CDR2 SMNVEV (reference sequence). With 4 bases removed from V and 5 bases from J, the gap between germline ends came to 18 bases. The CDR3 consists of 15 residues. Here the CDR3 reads CASSSEGVLRNEQYV. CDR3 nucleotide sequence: TGTGCCAGCAGTTCGGAAGGTGTGCTGAGGAACGAGCAGTACGTC.

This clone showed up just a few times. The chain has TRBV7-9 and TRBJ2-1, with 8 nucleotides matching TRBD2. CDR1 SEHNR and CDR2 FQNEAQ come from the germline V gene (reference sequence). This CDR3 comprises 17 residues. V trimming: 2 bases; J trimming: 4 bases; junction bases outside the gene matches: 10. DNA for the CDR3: TGTGCCAGCAGCTTACGAGAGGGACTAGAGAGATACAATGAGCAGTTCTTC. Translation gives CASSLREGLERYNEQFF.

CDR3 DNA: TGCGCCAGCAGCCAAGTATACCTAAGGTACACTGAAGCTTTCTTT. It translates to CASSQVYLRYTEAFF. The chain employs TRBV4-1 and TRBJ1-1; the D is unclear. The V end lost 1 base, the J end lost 3 bases, and 12 bases lay between the germline ends. CDR1 and CDR2 (germline): MGHRA, YSYEKL. This CDR3 contains 15 residues.

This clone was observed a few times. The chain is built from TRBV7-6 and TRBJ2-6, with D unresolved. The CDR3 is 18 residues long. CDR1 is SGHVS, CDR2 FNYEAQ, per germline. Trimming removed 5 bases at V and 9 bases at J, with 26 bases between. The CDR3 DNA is TGTGCCAGCAGCGAGTCTCCTGAACTCACAAAGTCGGGCAACGTCCTGACTTTC. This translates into CASSESPELTKSGNVLTF.

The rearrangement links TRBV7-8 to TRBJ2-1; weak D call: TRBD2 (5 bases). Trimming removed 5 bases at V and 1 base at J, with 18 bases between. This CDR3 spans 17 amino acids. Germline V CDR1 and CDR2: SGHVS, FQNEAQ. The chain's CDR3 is CASSPGRVLSSYNEQFF. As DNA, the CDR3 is TGTGCCAGCAGCCCTGGGCGGGTACTTTCTTCCTACAATGAGCAGTTCTTC.

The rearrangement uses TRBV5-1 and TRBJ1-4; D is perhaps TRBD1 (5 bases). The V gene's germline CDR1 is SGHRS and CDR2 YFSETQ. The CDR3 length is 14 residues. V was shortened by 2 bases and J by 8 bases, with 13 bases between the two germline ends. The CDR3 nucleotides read TGCGCCAGCAGCTTAACAGGATCAGAGGAAAAACTGTTTTTT. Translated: CASSLTGSEEKLFF. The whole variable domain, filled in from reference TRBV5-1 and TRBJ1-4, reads KAGVTQTPRYLIKTRGQQVTLSCSPISGHRSVSWYQQTPGQGLQFLFEYFSETQRNKGNFPGRFSGRQFSNSRSEMNVSTLELGDSALYLCASSLTGSEEKLFFGSGTQLSVL.

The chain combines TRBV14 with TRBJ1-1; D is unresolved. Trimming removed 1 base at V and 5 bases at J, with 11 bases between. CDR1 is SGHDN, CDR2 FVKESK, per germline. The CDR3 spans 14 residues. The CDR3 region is CASSQAGAITEAFF. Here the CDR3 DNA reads TGTGCCAGCAGCCAAGCGGGCGCCATAACTGAAGCTTTCTTT. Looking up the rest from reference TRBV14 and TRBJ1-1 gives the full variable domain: EAGVTQFPSHSVIEKGQTVTLRCDPISGHDNLYWYRRVMGKEIKFLLHFVKESKQDESGMPNNRFLAERTGGTYSTLKVQPAELEDSGVYFCASSQAGAITEAFFGQGTRLTVV.

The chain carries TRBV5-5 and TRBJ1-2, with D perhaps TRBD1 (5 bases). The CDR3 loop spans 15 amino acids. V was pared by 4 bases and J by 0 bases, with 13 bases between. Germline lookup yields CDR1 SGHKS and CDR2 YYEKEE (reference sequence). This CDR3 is CASSPWDGANYGYTF. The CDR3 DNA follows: TGTGCCAGCAGCCCATGGGACGGAGCTAACTATGGCTACACCTTC.

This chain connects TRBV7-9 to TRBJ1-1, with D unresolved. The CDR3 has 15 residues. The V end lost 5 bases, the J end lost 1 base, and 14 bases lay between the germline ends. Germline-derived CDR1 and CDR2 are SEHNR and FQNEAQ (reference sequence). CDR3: CASSPGRHGNTEAFF. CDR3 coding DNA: TGTGCCAGCAGCCCCGGTAGACACGGGAACACTGAAGCTTTCTTT.

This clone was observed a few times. DNA of the CDR3: TGTGCCACCAGCAGAGACAGGGGCGGCTATGGCTACACCTTC. Translated: CATSRDRGGYGYTF. The genes are TRBV15 and TRBJ1-2, with a tentative D call TRBD1 (6 bases). The V gene's germline CDR1 is LNHNV and CDR2 YYDKDF (reference sequence). Trimming removed 0 bases from V and 4 bases from J, with 9 bases in between. The CDR3 extends over 14 amino acids.

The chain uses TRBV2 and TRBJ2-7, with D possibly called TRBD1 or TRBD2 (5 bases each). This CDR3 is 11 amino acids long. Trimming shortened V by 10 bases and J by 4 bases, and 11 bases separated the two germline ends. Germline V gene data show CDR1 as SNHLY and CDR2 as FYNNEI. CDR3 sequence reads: CAIEGPYEQYF. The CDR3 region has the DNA TGTGCCATCGAGGGGCCTTACGAGCAGTACTTC.

CDR3 region: CASSLGGTYEQYV. As DNA, the CDR3 is TGTGCCAGCAGTTTAGGCGGGACCTACGAGCAGTACGTC. V is TRBV12-3 or TRBV12-4 and J is TRBJ2-7; D is possibly TRBD2 (6 bases). V was trimmed by 1 base and J by 2 bases, leaving 6 bases between them. This CDR3 contains 13 residues.

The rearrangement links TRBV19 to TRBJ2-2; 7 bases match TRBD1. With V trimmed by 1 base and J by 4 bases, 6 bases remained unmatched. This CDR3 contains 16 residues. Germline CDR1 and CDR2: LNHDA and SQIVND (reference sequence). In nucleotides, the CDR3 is TGTGCCAGTAGTATAGGGGCGGCAGGGGGCACCGGGGAGCTGTTTTTT. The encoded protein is CASSIGAAGGTGELFF. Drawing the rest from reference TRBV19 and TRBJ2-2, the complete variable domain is DGGITQSPKYLFRKEGQNVTLSCEQNLNHDAMYWYRQDPGQGLRLIYYSQIVNDFQKGDIAEGYSVSREKKESFPLTVTSAQKNPTAFYLCASSIGAAGGTGELFFGEGSRLTVL.

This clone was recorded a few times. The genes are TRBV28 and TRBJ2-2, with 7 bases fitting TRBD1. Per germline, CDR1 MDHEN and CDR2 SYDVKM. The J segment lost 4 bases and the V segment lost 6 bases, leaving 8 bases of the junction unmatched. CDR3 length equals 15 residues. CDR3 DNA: TGTGCCAGCAGGCTAAACAGGGGTATCACCGGGGAGCTGTTTTTT. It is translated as CASRLNRGITGELFF.

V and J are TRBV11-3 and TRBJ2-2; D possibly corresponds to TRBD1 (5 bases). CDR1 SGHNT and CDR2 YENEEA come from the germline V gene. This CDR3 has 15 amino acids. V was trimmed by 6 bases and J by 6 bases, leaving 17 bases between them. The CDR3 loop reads CASSQGAAYSGELFF. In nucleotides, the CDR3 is TGTGCCAGCAGTCAAGGGGCAGCGTATTCCGGGGAGCTGTTTTTT.

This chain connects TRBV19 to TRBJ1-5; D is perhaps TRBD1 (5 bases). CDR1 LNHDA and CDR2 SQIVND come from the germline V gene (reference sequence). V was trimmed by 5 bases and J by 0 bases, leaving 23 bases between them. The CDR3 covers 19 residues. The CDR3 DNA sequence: TGTGCCAGTAGTCCCTTTGCCGGGACGGAACCTTATAGCAATCAGCCCCAGCATTTT. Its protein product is CASSPFAGTEPYSNQPQHF. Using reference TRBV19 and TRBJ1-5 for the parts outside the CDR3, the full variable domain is DGGITQSPKYLFRKEGQNVTLSCEQNLNHDAMYWYRQDPGQGLRLIYYSQIVNDFQKGDIAEGYSVSREKKESFPLTVTSAQKNPTAFYLCASSPFAGTEPYSNQPQHFGDGTRLSIL.

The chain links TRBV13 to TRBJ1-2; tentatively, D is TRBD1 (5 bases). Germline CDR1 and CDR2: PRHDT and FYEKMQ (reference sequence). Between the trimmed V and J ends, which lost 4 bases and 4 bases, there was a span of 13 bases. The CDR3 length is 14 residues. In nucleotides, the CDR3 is TGTGCCAGCAGCTCAGAGGGCGGGGGCTATGGCTACACCTTC. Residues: CASSSEGGGYGYTF.

Here the CDR3 DNA reads TGTGCCAGCAGCGCGGACAGGGGATATCAGCCCCAGCATTTT. This encodes CASSADRGYQPQHF. The chain recombines TRBV27 with TRBJ1-5; 9 positions match TRBD1. Germline V gene lookup returns CDR1 MNHEY and CDR2 SMNVEV (reference sequence). V trimming: 6 bases; J trimming: 5 bases; junction bases outside the gene matches: 5. This CDR3 is 14 amino acids long.